The next 11 T cell receptor beta chains were all read from a single sample in a study of response to subunit inactivated influenza vaccine. Using its own MiXCR run on the RT-PCR reads, TCRdb lists one record per CDR3 protein. This table holds about 700,000 distinct CDR3 sequences, around 13% found once. The sequences come from PBMCs from blood, collected less than 15 days before vaccination. Receptors originate from a man aged 45 to 65 who received an inactivated influenza vaccine.

The chain carries TRBV6-1 and TRBJ2-3, with 7 bases matching TRBD2. Germline CDR1 and CDR2: MNHNS and SASEGT. Germline trimming cut 6 bases from V and 2 bases from J; bases unmatched to any gene: 11. The CDR3 spans 16 residues. The DNA of the CDR3 is TGTGCCAGCAGCCCTACCGGGGGGAGGGTCACAGATACGCAGTATTTT. Residues: CASSPTGGRVTDTQYF.

There are a few counts of this clonotype. J is TRBJ2-2 and V is TRBV12-3 or TRBV12-4; D uncertain. The ends were cut back, 1 base at V and 6 bases at J, with 9 bases in the middle. CDR3 length: 14 residues. In DNA form, the CDR3 reads TGTGCCAGCAGTTTAGAAGGTGTGGCCGGGGAGCTGTTTTTT. Translated, it gives CASSLEGVAGELFF.

This clonotype was picked up a small number of times. The V call is TRBV12-3 or TRBV12-4, the J call TRBJ1-5; 8 bases map to TRBD1. This CDR3 contains 15 residues. With V trimmed by 5 bases and J by 4 bases, 7 bases remained unmatched. The CDR3 DNA reads as TGTGCCAGCAGTGTGACAGGGGCCCTAAATCAGCCCCAGCATTTT. Its protein is CASSVTGALNQPQHF.

This clonotype showed up just a few times. The chain joins TRBV18 to TRBJ2-5, with 11 bases fitting TRBD2. With V trimmed by 3 bases and J by 4 bases, 4 bases remained unmatched. Germline loops: CDR1 KGHSH, CDR2 LQKENI. This CDR3 has 15 residues. The CDR3 sequence: CASSPSTSGVETQYF. CDR3 in DNA: TGTGCCAGCTCACCCTCGACTAGCGGGGTAGAGACCCAGTACTTC.

This clonotype was detected ten times or more. CDR3 amino acids: CASRSRSSGMSSYNEQFF. The CDR3 nucleotides read TGTGCCAGCAGGTCAAGAAGTAGCGGGATGAGCTCCTACAATGAGCAGTTCTTC. This chain connects TRBV11-2 to TRBJ2-1; 8 positions agree with TRBD2. The junction had 13 bases not matched to a gene; V was cut back by 6 bases and J by 0 bases. The germline V gene has CDR1 SGHAT and CDR2 FQNNGV. The length of the CDR3 is 18 residues.

This chain connects TRBV20-1 to TRBJ1-2, with D possibly being TRBD1 (6 bases). The germline CDR1 and CDR2 sequences are DFQATT and SNEGSKA (reference sequence). Trimming took off 4 bases at V and 3 bases at J, with 24 bases between the two ends. The CDR3 spans 17 residues. CDR3 in DNA: TGCAGTGCTACCCCGCAAGGCGGGGGGGGCGCGGACTATGGCTACACCTTC. Translating it yields CSATPQGGGGADYGYTF.

This clonotype has more than one count but fewer than ten. V and J are TRBV6-2 or TRBV6-3 and TRBJ2-1; D may match TRBD1 or TRBD2 (5 bases each). Trimming removed 0 bases at V and 3 bases at J, with 12 bases between. Germline V gene lookup returns CDR1 MNHEY and CDR2 SVGEGT. CDR3 length: 16 amino acids. The CDR3 sequence: CASSYSTGAYYNEQFF. CDR3 DNA: TGTGCCAGCAGTTACTCAACCGGGGCGTACTACAATGAGCAGTTCTTC.

This clonotype was seen more than once but under ten times. The rearrangement uses TRBV20-1 and TRBJ2-7, with D possibly matching TRBD1 (6 bases). From germline, CDR1 is DFQATT and CDR2 SNEGSKA (reference sequence). Trimming removed 5 bases from V and 3 bases from J, with 17 bases in between. This CDR3 has 14 residues. The CDR3 is CSALGWGQSYEQYF. CDR3 DNA: TGCAGTGCTCTAGGGTGGGGACAAAGCTACGAGCAGTACTTC.

V usage is TRBV27 and J usage is TRBJ2-7; D may be TRBD1 (6 bases). The CDR3 sequence is 13 residues long. The germline gives CDR1 MNHEY, CDR2 SMNVEV (reference sequence). Trimming removed 6 bases from V and 4 bases from J, with 13 bases in between. Here the CDR3 DNA reads TGTGCCAGCAGAAGGACAGCCGTTTACGAGCAGTACTTC. Amino acids: CASRRTAVYEQYF.

This clonotype was detected only a few times. This chain links TRBV10-3 with TRBJ1-1; D remains ambiguous. The CDR3 has 15 amino acids. V lost 0 bases to trimming and J lost 1 base, with 9 bases between them. CDR1 is ENHRY, CDR2 SYGVKD, per germline. The CDR3 spells CAISESGQRNTEAFF. CDR3 in DNA: TGTGCCATCAGTGAGTCCGGGCAGAGGAACACTGAAGCTTTCTTT.

The V call is TRBV25-1, the J call TRBJ2-5, with D uncertain. The CDR3 has 13 residues. Germline V gives CDR1 MGHDK, CDR2 SYGVNS. Trimming took off 0 bases at V and 5 bases at J, with 7 bases between the two ends. CDR3 residues: CASSEYYTETQYF. The CDR3, as DNA: TGTGCCAGCAGTGAATATTATACGGAGACCCAGTACTTC.